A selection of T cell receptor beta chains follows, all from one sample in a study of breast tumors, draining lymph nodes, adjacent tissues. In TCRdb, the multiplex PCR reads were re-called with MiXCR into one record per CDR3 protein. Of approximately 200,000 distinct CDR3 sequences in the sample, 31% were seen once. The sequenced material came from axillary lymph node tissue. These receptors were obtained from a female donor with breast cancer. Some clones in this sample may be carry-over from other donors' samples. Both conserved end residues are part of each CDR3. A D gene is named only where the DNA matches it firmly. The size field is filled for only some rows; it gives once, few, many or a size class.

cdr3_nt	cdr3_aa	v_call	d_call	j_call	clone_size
TGTGCCAGCAGTGGATCAACCATCTCCTACGAGCAGTACTTC	CASSGSTISYEQYF	TRBV12-3/TRBV12-4	-	TRBJ2-7	many
TGTGCCAGCAGCTTAGATCCTACCGCAGATACGCAGTATTTT	CASSLDPTADTQYF	TRBV7-9	-	TRBJ2-3	-
TGTGCCAGCAGCTTGGCTGGGGACAGGGCCTACAATGAGCAGTTCTTC	CASSLAGDRAYNEQFF	TRBV5-8	TRBD1	TRBJ2-1	many
TGTGCCAGCAGCACGCGGGGCCCTAGGGATACGCAGTATTTT	CASSTRGPRDTQYF	TRBV5-6	-	TRBJ2-3	-
TGTGCCAGCAGCCTTCGGGACAGTGGGGAGTTCTTC	CASSLRDSGEFF	TRBV3-1	TRBD1	TRBJ2-1	few
TGTGCCAGCAGCCCAGAAAAAATGACAGTTGGAAACACCATATATTTT	CASSPEKMTVGNTIYF	TRBV3-1	-	TRBJ1-3	many
TGCGCCAGCAGCCTCCCCGAGGGGGGAGCTTTCTTT	CASSLPEGGAFF	TRBV4-1	-	TRBJ1-1	few
TGTGCCAGCAGCTCTAGCGGGAGAAACACCGGGGAGCTGTTTTTT	CASSSSGRNTGELFF	TRBV7-6	TRBD2	TRBJ2-2	many
TGTGCCAGCTCACCTGGGACAGGGGAATATCAGCCCCAGCATTTT	CASSPGTGEYQPQHF	TRBV18	TRBD1	TRBJ1-5	few
TGTGCCAGCAGTCACCATCTTTCGGGGGGTGGCGATCAGCCCCAGCATTTT	CASSHHLSGGGDQPQHF	TRBV6-1	-	TRBJ1-5	few
TGTGCCAGCAGACCACTAGCGGGGGAAGAGACCCAGTACTTC	CASRPLAGEETQYF	TRBV4-1	TRBD2	TRBJ2-5	-
TGTGCCAGCAGTGCCCCGGGACTAGCGGGAGGGCCGGGAACAGATACGCAGTATTTT	CASSAPGLAGGPGTDTQYF	TRBV2	TRBD2	TRBJ2-3	-
TGTGCCAGCAGCTCCAGACGGGAATATGAAAAACTGTTTTTT	CASSSRREYEKLFF	TRBV11-1	-	TRBJ1-4	-
TGTGCCAGCAATAGCCGGGGCAGAAATTCACCCCTCCACTTT	CASNSRGRNSPLHF	TRBV19	-	TRBJ1-6	-
TGTGCCAGCAGCCAAGGGGTGGGAAAACTGTTTTTT	CASSQGVGKLFF	TRBV3-1	-	TRBJ1-4	many
TGTGCCAGCAGCTCCACAGCGGGCTGGGAGACCCAGTACTTC	CASSSTAGWETQYF	TRBV7-2	-	TRBJ2-5	-
TGCAGTGCTCACCCGTCTAGCGGGGGAGGGCCGGGGACCAAAAACATTCAGTACTTC	CSAHPSSGGGPGTKNIQYF	TRBV20-1	TRBD2	TRBJ2-4	-